This T cell receptor beta chain came from a study of T cell changes during pregnancy in multiple sclerosis. V dropped 2 bases and J dropped 4; count of bases not matched to a gene: 3. CDR1 is ENHRY and CDR2 is SYGVKD in the germline V gene. The CDR3 is 14 amino acids. There are a few counts of this clone. Repertoires were generated with immunoSEQ multiplex PCR, while TCRdb's copy carries only in-frame clones and drops some. The sample yields tens of thousands of clones, 80% to 95% seen once. This receptor was identified in a female donor in good health, enrolled as a control in a pregnancy study. The gene calls are TRBV10-3 and TRBJ1-1; 8 positions match TRBD1. The starting material was CD4+ T cells from peripheral blood mononuclear cells, obtained after pregnancy. Here the CDR3 reads CAISEPTGGTEAFF. The DNA for the CDR3 is TGTGCCATCAGTGAGCCTACAGGGGGCACTGAAGCTTTCTTT.